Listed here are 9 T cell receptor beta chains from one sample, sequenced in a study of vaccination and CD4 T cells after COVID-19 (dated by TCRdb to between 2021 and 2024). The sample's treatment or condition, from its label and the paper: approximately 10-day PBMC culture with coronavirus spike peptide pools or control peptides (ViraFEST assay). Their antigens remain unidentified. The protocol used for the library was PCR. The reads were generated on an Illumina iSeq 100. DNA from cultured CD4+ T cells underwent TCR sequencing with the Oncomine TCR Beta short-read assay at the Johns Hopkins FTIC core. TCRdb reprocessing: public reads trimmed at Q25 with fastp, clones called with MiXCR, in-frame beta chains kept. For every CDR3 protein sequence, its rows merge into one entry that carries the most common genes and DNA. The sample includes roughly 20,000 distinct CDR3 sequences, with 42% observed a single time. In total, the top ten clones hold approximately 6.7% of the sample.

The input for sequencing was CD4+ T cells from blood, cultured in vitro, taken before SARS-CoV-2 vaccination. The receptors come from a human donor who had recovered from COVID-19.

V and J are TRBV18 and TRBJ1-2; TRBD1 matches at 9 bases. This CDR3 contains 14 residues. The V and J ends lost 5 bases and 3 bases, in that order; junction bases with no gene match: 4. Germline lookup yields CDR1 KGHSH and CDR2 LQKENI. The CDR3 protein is CASSMGQGHYGYTF. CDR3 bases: TGTGCCAGCTCAATGGGACAGGGACACTATGGCTACACCTTC. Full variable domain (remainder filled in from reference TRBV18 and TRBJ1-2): NAGVMQNPRHLVRRRGQEARLRCSPMKGHSHVYWYRQLPEEGLKFMVYLQKENIIDESGMPKERFSAEFPKEGPSILRIQQVVRGDSAAYFCASSMGQGHYGYTFGSGTRLTVV.

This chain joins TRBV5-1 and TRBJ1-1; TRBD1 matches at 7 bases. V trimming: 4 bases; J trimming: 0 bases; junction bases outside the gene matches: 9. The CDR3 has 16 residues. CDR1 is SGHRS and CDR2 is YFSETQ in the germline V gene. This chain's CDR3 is CASSPPGGQVNTEAFF. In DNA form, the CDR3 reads TGCGCCAGCAGCCCGCCGGGAGGACAGGTGAACACTGAAGCTTTCTTT.

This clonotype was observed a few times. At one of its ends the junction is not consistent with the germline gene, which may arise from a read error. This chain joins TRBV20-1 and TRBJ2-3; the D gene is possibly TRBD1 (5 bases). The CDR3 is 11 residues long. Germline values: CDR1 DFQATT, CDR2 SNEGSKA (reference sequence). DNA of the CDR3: TGCAGTGCTAGGGAAGGACAAACGCGGTATTTT. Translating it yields CSAREGQTRYF.

CDR3 in DNA: TGTGCCAGCAGGGGGACTGGAAATCAGCCCCAGCATTTT. Translating gives CASRGTGNQPQHF. V and J are TRBV12-3 or TRBV12-4 and TRBJ1-5; tentatively, D is TRBD1 (5 bases). V was trimmed by 6 bases and J by 4 bases, leaving 10 bases between them. The length of the CDR3 is 13 residues.

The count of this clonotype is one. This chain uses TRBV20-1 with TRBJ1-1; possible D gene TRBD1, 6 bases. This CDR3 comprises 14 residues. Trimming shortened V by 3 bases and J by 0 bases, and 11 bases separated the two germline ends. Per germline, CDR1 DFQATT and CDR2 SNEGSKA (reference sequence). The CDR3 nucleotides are TGCAGTGCTAGGGGGACACTTTTGAACACTGAAGCTTTCTTT. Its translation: CSARGTLLNTEAFF.

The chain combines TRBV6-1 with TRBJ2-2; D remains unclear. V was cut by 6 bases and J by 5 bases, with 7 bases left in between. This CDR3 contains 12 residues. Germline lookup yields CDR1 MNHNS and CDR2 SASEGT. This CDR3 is CASRPLTGELFF. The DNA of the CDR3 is TGTGCCAGCAGGCCGCTGACCGGGGAGCTGTTTTTT.

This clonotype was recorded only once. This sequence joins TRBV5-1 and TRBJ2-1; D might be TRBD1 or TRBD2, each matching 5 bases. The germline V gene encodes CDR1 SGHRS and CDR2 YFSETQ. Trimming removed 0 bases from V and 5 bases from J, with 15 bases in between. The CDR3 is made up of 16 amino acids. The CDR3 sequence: CASSLAGKGSHNEQFF. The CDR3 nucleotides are TGCGCCAGCAGCTTGGCCGGGAAGGGGAGTCACAATGAGCAGTTCTTC.

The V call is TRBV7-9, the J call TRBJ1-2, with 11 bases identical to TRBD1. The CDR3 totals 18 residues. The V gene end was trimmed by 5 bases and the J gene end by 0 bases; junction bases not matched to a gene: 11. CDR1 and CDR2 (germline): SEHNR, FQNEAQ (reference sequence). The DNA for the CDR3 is TGTGCCAGCAGCAAGTGGTCGGACAGGGGGCGGTCTAACTATGGCTACACCTTC. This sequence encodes CASSKWSDRGRSNYGYTF.

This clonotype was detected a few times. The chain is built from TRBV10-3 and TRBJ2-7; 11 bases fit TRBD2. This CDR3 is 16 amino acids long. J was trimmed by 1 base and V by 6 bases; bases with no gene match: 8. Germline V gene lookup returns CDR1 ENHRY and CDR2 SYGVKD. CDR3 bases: TGTGCCATCAGCGAAACCGGGACTAGCGGATCCTACGAGCAGTACTTC. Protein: CAISETGTSGSYEQYF.